Sequencing of this T cell receptor beta chain was carried out in a study of OX40 agonist ivuxolimab in advanced cancers. General study points: Low clonal expansion, among the lowest seen, marked partial responders at 0.1-3.0 mg/kg. More expanded clones were seen, on average, in CD8+ T cells than in CD4+. Clones of CD4+ and CD8+ blood T cells grew by week 6 at doses of 0.1 to 3.0 mg/kg.

J was trimmed by 2 bases and V by 6 bases; bases with no gene match: 3. Per the germline V gene, CDR1 is MNHEY and CDR2 is SVGAGI. The CDR3 is made up of 14 amino acids. TCRdb keeps only in-frame clones here, not all; method: immunoSEQ multiplex PCR. This repertoire shows around 50,000 clones, around nine tenths found once; its top ten account for 3% to 4%. Concerning this clone itself: Its antigen is as yet unknown.

V and J are TRBV6-5 and TRBJ2-2; 7 bases line up with TRBD2. The source material was CD4+ or CD8+ T cells sorted from blood, sampled in a trial of the OX40 agonist ivuxolimab. The clonotype comes from an adult with an advanced solid tumor such as melanoma, head and neck, liver or kidney cancer. The CDR3 region is CASSREDNTGELFF. The DNA of the CDR3 is TGTGCCAGCAGCCGGGAGGATAACACCGGGGAGCTGTTTTTT.